The table lists the clone carrying this TCR beta chain with a few counts. As handled by the study authors: The assay estimated nucleated cells by amplifying reference gene primers. Sequencing used immunoSEQ multiplex PCR; TCRdb keeps in-frame clones, though not all of them. V, J and clone size are taken as reported in that table, and D and trimming were inferred from the DNA itself. Of 120,000 or so clones listed, about 89% were seen once; the top ten hold just under 30%. These data belong to a study of blood T cell repertoires in COVID-19. Looking at the study overall: Samples of COVID-19 (acute and convalescent) were obtained from the United States, Italy and Spain. T cells, B-cell-depleted T cells, or PBMCs supplied cDNA or gDNA.

Germline V gene data show CDR1 as SGHTA and CDR2 as FQGNSA. The CDR3 sequence is 14 residues long. The V gene end was trimmed by 5 bases and the J gene end by 5 bases; junction bases not matched to a gene: 7. The sample was peripheral blood. The sequence came from a woman in her sixties or seventies with acute or convalescent COVID-19. The rearrangement uses TRBV7-2 and TRBJ1-1; 8 nucleotides agree with TRBD1. The DNA of the CDR3 is TGTGCCAGCAGCCGGAGCAGGGGGCGAACTGAAGCTTTCTTT. Protein product: CASSRSRGRTEAFF.